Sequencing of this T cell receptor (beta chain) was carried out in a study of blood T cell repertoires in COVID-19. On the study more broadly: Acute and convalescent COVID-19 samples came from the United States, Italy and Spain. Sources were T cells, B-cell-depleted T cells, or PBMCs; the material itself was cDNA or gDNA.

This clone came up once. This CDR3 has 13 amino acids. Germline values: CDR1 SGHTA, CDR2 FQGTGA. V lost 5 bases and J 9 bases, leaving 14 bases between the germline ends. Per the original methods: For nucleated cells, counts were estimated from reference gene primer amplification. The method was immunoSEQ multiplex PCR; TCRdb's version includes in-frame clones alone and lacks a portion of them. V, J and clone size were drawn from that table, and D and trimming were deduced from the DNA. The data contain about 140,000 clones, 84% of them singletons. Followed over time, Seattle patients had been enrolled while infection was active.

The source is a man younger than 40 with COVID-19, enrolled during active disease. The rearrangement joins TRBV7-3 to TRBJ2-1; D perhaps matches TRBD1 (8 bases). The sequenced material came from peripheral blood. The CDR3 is CASSAQGGPEQFF. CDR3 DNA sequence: TGTGCCAGCAGCGCACAGGGGGGGCCTGAGCAGTTCTTC.